This entry concerns a single T cell receptor (beta chain). What it binds is not known. The sample holds other DNA sequences that translate to the same CDR3. The assay ran at deep level. Replicate PCRs for sorted subsets used around 190 ng DNA; this equaled around 29,000 T cell genomes. This table comes from immunoSEQ multiplex PCR, and its TCRdb copy is limited to in-frame clones, with some not included. The sample includes 2 million to 2.5 million clones, around 92% of them seen just once. Nashville, Tennessee was home to all donors, who were Caucasian adults. The sample originates from a study of shared clonotypes between healthy human individuals. Trimming took off 3 bases at V and 0 bases at J, with 12 bases between the two ends. Germline V gene lookup returns CDR1 MDHEN and CDR2 SYDVKM. This CDR3 region has 15 residues. Study conclusions and caveats: Generation probability values for non-shared clonotypes were lower than those for clonotypes shared by all four donors.

The chain recombines TRBV28 with TRBJ2-7; possible D gene TRBD2, 6 bases. The TCR was taken from a man younger than 35 in good health. Some clones in this sample may be carry-over from other donors' samples. The sequencing sample was made of naive CD4+ T cells from PBMCs. As to subset: CD45RA+ positively selected. DNA for the CDR3: TGTGCCAGCAGTTTGGTTAGCGGTAGCTCCTACGAGCAGTACTTC. This gives the protein CASSLVSGSSYEQYF.